Sequencing of this TCR beta chain was carried out in a study of blood T cell repertoires in COVID-19 (TCRdb year 2020). About the investigation overall: Samples from collaborators originated in the United States, Italy and Spain and spanned both the acute and convalescent phases of COVID-19. Deeply sampled blood TCRbeta repertoires from subjects exposed to, actively infected with, or recovered from COVID-19 were included in the dataset. Sample metadata almost always included a de-identified subject ID, COVID-19 status, age in years and sex. Samples came from the ongoing ImmuneRACE study (first 160 participants) plus 1,254 subjects from 6 global collaborators. Where available, HLA class I and class II types were taken from metadata supplied by the sample provider and were not determined by assay-based typing. The material from the prospective study consisted of cDNA or gDNA derived from T cells, B-cell-depleted T cells, or PBMCs. The repertoires were released in a freely available public database intended as a resource for research on the immune response to SARS-CoV-2.

The immunoSEQ Assay, a bias-controlled multiplex PCR, was used to amplify TCRbeta CDR3 regions from genomic DNA. In the authors' own workflow: The number of nucleated cells in each sample was estimated from the amplification of reference gene primers within the assay. Sequence reads were collapsed and filtered to measure the absolute abundance of every unique TCRbeta CDR3 rearrangement. For each sample, productive Simpson clonality was calculated by taking the square root of Simpson's diversity index across productive rearrangements. The table comes from immuneACCESS by way of TCRdb, which keeps in-frame sequences with V and J called. Part of the clones is missing from these tables; in studies checked, under half for an unresolved V gene and the rest for unknown reasons. V and J calls plus clone size are reproduced from that table; the DNA served to infer D and trimming. This sample comprises 410,000 or so clones, about 88% of them detected only once. Less than 2% of the sample is in the top ten clones.

What the authors observed across the whole study: Clinical and demographic metadata were provided uncurated, with the amount varying by source and participant.

In Seattle, one collaborating source enrolled patients while the infection was active and tracked those patients longitudinally over the course of disease. Each collaborating institution followed its own protocols to collect whole blood in K2EDTA tubes. For TCRbeta analysis, collaborators shipped samples in one of three forms: frozen whole blood, isolated PBMCs, or DNA extracted from either of those sample types. Note on this clone: The antigen it recognizes is unknown. The input lacks base qualities; no much larger clone sits a single base away.

The clonotype comes from a woman between 40 and 55 years old with COVID-19, enrolled during active disease. The sample comprised peripheral blood.

The CDR3 in this case is CASRAGGVSGNTIYF. The DNA reads as follows: TGTGCCAGCAGGGCAGGGGGAGTCTCTGGAAACACCATATATTTT. The rearrangement joined TRBV7-9 to TRBJ1-3, with TRBD1 identical over 7 junction bases. Clipping removes 6 bases from V and 0 bases from J, with 5 as the unmatched junction base count. The CDR3 measures 15 amino acids from cysteine to phenylalanine. Only the CDR3 part of the read is kept: 45 bases, read in frame from the first base. CDR1 and CDR2 are read off the germline V gene (reference sequence) as SEHNR and FQNEAQ.